Below, 13 T cell receptor beta chains from the same sample are listed, as sequenced in a study of blood T cell repertoires in COVID-19. The repertoire was sequenced with immunoSEQ multiplex PCR; TCRdb's copy has only in-frame clones and lacks some. The sample includes under 150,000 clones, almost 90% seen only once; the top ten take roughly 10%. The material sequenced was peripheral blood. The receptors come from a man aged 50 to 59 with active or convalescent COVID-19.

The gene calls are TRBV20-1 and TRBJ2-1; tentative D call: TRBD2 (5 bases). Germline CDR1 DFQATT, CDR2 SNEGSKA (reference sequence). Trimming stripped 4 bases from V and 7 bases from J, with 8 bases between. This CDR3 has 11 residues. The chain's CDR3 is CSAKRGNEQFF. DNA for the CDR3: TGCAGTGCTAAGAGAGGGAATGAGCAGTTCTTC.

CDR3 sequence: CASSLKQGESYNSPLHF. DNA of the CDR3: TGCGCCAGCAGCTTGAAACAGGGGGAATCCTATAATTCACCCCTCCACTTT. The rearrangement joins TRBV5-1 to TRBJ1-6; 8 positions agree with TRBD1. Per the germline V gene, CDR1 is SGHRS and CDR2 is YFSETQ. The CDR3 loop spans 17 amino acids. Trimming removed 1 base from V and 1 base from J; junction bases left unmatched: 4.

The genes are TRBV18 and TRBJ2-5; 10 nucleotides line up with TRBD1. Germline-derived CDR1 and CDR2 are KGHSH and LQKENI. The V and J ends lost 6 bases and 7 bases, in that order; junction bases with no gene match: 8. This CDR3 comprises 14 residues. The CDR3 region is CASSPGTGVGTQYF. DNA for the CDR3: TGTGCCAGCTCCCCCGGGACAGGGGTTGGGACCCAGTACTTC.

The chain has TRBV28 and TRBJ2-7; 9 positions match TRBD1. The J segment lost 0 bases and the V segment lost 3 bases, leaving 3 bases of the junction unmatched. This CDR3 region has 15 residues. The germline V gene has CDR1 MDHEN and CDR2 SYDVKM. CDR3 residues: CASSLGTGSSYEQYF. The CDR3 nucleotides read TGTGCCAGCAGTTTGGGGACAGGGAGCTCCTACGAGCAGTACTTC.

J is TRBJ2-7 and V is TRBV7-2; tentatively, D is TRBD2 (5 bases). Trimming removed 5 bases at V and 4 bases at J, with 9 bases between. Germline V lookup: CDR1 SGHTA, CDR2 FQGNSA. The CDR3 has 12 amino acids. The DNA of the CDR3 is TGTGCCAGCAGCCGGACTCTTTACGAGCAGTACTTC. It specifies CASSRTLYEQYF.

This clone was counted once. The chain combines TRBV19 with TRBJ2-3; 8 bases are a match to TRBD1. V dropped 6 bases and J dropped 0; count of bases not matched to a gene: 2. This CDR3 is 14 amino acids long. Germline CDR1 and CDR2: LNHDA and SQIVND (reference sequence). The CDR3 here is CASSQGASTDTQYF. The CDR3 DNA reads TGTGCCAGTAGCCAGGGGGCGAGCACAGATACGCAGTATTTT.

This chain connects TRBV19 to TRBJ2-1; TRBD2 matches 9 bases. J was trimmed by 7 bases and V by 8 bases; bases with no gene match: 9. CDR1 LNHDA and CDR2 SQIVND come from the germline V gene (reference sequence). CDR3 length equals 14 residues. The CDR3 DNA reads TGTGCCAGTCGAGGGCTAGCGGGAATTAATGAGCAGTTCTTC. Amino acids: CASRGLAGINEQFF.

This sequence joins TRBV18 and TRBJ2-4, with 12 bases lining up with TRBD2. V shed 0 bases and J 7 bases; nucleotides not matched to a gene: 4. CDR1 KGHSH and CDR2 LQKENI come from the germline V gene. CDR3 length equals 16 residues. In nucleotides, the CDR3 is TGTGCCAGCTCACCACCGAGCCTAGCGGGAGGGAACATTCAGTACTTC. Translating gives CASSPPSLAGGNIQYF.

The chain joins TRBV5-6 to TRBJ2-2; TRBD1 matches at 8 bases. J was trimmed by 1 base and V by 4 bases; bases with no gene match: 9. CDR1 is SGHDT, CDR2 YYEEEE, per germline. The CDR3 consists of 17 residues. CDR3 in amino acids: CASSGDRRTLNTGELFF. The CDR3 bases are TGTGCCAGCAGCGGGGACAGGAGGACCTTGAACACCGGGGAGCTGTTTTTT.

The rearrangement joins TRBV30 to TRBJ1-2; weak D call: TRBD1 (5 bases). Trimming removed 2 bases from V and 4 bases from J, with 20 bases in between. Germline V lookup: CDR1 GTSNPN, CDR2 SVGIG (reference sequence). The CDR3 is made up of 16 amino acids. CDR3 sequence: CAWSILVGGGSYGYTF. The CDR3 DNA follows: TGTGCCTGGAGTATCCTCGTCGGGGGGGGATCCTATGGCTACACCTTC.

This chain uses TRBV11-1 with TRBJ2-1, with D maybe TRBD1 (6 bases). With 1 base removed from V and 8 bases from J, the gap between germline ends came to 18 bases. The CDR3 is made up of 16 amino acids. CDR1 is SGHAT, CDR2 FQDESV, per germline (reference sequence). CDR3 amino acids: CASSLGTWTDRYEQFF. CDR3 bases: TGTGCCAGCAGCTTAGGGACCTGGACAGATCGGTATGAGCAGTTCTTC.

The chain carries TRBV10-1 and TRBJ2-7, with a possible D match to TRBD1 (5 bases). Deletions cut 3 bases from V and 4 bases from J, with 16 bases between. This CDR3 is built from 15 residues. Germline V gene data show CDR1 as WNHNN and CDR2 as SYGVQD (reference sequence). The CDR3 DNA follows: TGCGCCAGCAGTGAAAGTAGGGGTTCCAGTTACGAGCAGTACTTC. This sequence encodes CASSESRGSSYEQYF.

The chain couples TRBV30 to TRBJ2-1; 7 bases are shared with TRBD2. The CDR3 spans 13 residues. Germline lookup yields CDR1 GTSNPN and CDR2 SVGIG (reference sequence). With 7 bases clipped from V and 2 bases from J, the junction kept 5 bases outside the gene matches. CDR3: CAFSGMAYNEQFF. As DNA, the CDR3 is TGTGCCTTCAGCGGGATGGCCTACAATGAGCAGTTCTTC. Full variable domain (rest looked up from reference TRBV30 and TRBJ2-1): SQTIHQWPATLVQPVGSPLSLECTVEGTSNPNLYWYRQAAGRGLQLLFYSVGIGQISSEVPQNLSASRPQDRQFILSSKKLLLSDSGFYLCAFSGMAYNEQFFGPGTRLTVL.